A single sample is the source of the 5 T cell receptor beta chains below, sequenced in a study of blood T cell repertoires in COVID-19. Only in-frame clones appear in the TCRdb table, and some are missing; sequencing was by immunoSEQ multiplex PCR. The sample carries around 200,000 clones, approximately 90% recorded once. Sequenced input: peripheral blood. These receptors all come from a man in his forties or fifties with acute or convalescent COVID-19.

This clone appeared once. This sequence joins TRBV30 and TRBJ1-2, with TRBD1 as a possible D gene (6 bases). This CDR3 comprises 14 residues. The germline CDR1 and CDR2 sequences are GTSNPN and SVGIG (reference sequence). Trimming left V 3 bases short and J 1 base short, with 12 bases between. CDR3 sequence (DNA): TGTGCCTGGAGCCCCGGGACATATAACTATGGCTACACCTTC. It codes for CAWSPGTYNYGYTF.

The chain has TRBV6-5 and TRBJ1-2; TRBD1 might be the D (5 bases). The V gene's germline CDR1 is MNHEY and CDR2 SVGAGI. The CDR3 totals 13 residues. The V and J ends lost 4 bases and 5 bases respectively, with 11 bases between them. In nucleotides, the CDR3 is TGTGCCAGCAGTTCGAGACAGAAGTATGGCTACACCTTC. Translating it yields CASSSRQKYGYTF.

This clone was observed once. This chain connects TRBV27 to TRBJ1-2; weak D call: TRBD1 (6 bases). Trimming cost V 2 bases and J 6 bases, with 13 bases left between them. Per germline, CDR1 MNHEY and CDR2 SMNVEV (reference sequence). CDR3 size: 14 residues. The CDR3 protein is CASSLTTGRDGYTF. The CDR3 bases are TGTGCCAGCAGTTTAACAACAGGGAGAGATGGCTACACCTTC.

This chain uses TRBV15 with TRBJ1-6; 10 bases agree with TRBD1. The CDR3 loop spans 15 amino acids. The V gene's germline CDR1 is LNHNV and CDR2 YYDKDF (reference sequence). V lost 0 bases to trimming and J lost 10 bases; unmatched junction nucleotides: 3. The DNA of the CDR3 is TGTGCCACCAGCAGAGAAAGGACAGGGGGATCACCCCTCCACTTT. Its translation is CATSRERTGGSPLHF.

The J gene is TRBJ2-7, the V gene TRBV5-1, with 7 bases fitting TRBD1. From germline, CDR1 is SGHRS and CDR2 YFSETQ. J was trimmed by 2 bases and V by 3 bases; bases with no gene match: 5. This CDR3 region has 14 residues. The CDR3 bases are TGCGCCAGCAGCTACTCCGGGACAGCCTACGAGCAGTACTTC. It yields the protein CASSYSGTAYEQYF. Full variable domain (missing parts from reference TRBV5-1 and TRBJ2-7): KAGVTQTPRYLIKTRGQQVTLSCSPISGHRSVSWYQQTPGQGLQFLFEYFSETQRNKGNFPGRFSGRQFSNSRSEMNVSTLELGDSALYLCASSYSGTAYEQYFGPGTRLTVT.